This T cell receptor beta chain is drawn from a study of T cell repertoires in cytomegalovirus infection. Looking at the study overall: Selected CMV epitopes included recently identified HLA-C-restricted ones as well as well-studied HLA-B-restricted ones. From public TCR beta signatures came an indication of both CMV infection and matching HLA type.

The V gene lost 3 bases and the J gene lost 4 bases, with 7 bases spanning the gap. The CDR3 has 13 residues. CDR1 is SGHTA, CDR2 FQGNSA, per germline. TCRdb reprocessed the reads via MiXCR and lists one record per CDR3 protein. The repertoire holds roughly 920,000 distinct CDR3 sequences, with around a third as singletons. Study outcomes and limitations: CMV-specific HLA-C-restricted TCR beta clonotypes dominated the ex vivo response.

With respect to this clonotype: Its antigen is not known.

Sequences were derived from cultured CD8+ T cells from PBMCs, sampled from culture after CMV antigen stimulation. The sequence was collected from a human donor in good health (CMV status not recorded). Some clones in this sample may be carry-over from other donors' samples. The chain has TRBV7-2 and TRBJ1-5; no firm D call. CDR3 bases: TGTGCCAGCAGCTTCTGGCTAAATCAGCCCCAGCATTTT. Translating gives CASSFWLNQPQHF.